This TCR beta chain was obtained from a study of T cell repertoires in aging, cancer and after chemotherapy. A mixed TRB-A/B primer pool amplified rearranged TRB by multiplex touch-down PCR. TCRdb itself ran the multiplex PCR reads through MiXCR, one entry per CDR3 protein. The sample lists several thousand distinct CDR3 sequences; about 45% were seen once. Amplification of TCR beta used genomic DNA extracted from peripheral blood. On this clonotype: Its antigen is not identified.

CDR1 is SGHRS, CDR2 YFSETQ, per germline. Trimming removed 6 bases from V and 5 bases from J; junction bases left unmatched: 2. The CDR3 runs to 12 residues. Whole-study results and caveats: Across the chemotherapy interval, each cancer cohort showed higher median generation probability, suggesting thymic rebound.

The specimen was blood. The receptor's source is a human donor with a solid tumor. V gene TRBV5-1 combines with J gene TRBJ2-7; 10 nucleotides line up with TRBD1. CDR3 coding DNA: TGCGCCAGCATGGGGACAGGGGACGAGCAGTACTTC. Its protein is CASMGTGDEQYF. The entire variable domain, with the rest obtained from reference TRBV5-1 and TRBJ2-7, is as follows: KAGVTQTPRYLIKTRGQQVTLSCSPISGHRSVSWYQQTPGQGLQFLFEYFSETQRNKGNFPGRFSGRQFSNSRSEMNVSTLELGDSALYLCASMGTGDEQYFGPGTRLTVT.